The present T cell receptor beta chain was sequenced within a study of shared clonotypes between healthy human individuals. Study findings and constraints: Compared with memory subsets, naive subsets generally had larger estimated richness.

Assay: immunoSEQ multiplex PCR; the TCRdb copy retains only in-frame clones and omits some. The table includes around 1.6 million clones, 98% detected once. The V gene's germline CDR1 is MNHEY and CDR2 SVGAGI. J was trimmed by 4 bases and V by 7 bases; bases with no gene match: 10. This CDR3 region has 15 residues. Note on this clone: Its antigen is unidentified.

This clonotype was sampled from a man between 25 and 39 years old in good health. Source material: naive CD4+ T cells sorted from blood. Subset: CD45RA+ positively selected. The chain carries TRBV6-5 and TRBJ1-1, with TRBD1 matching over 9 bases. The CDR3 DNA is TGTGCCAGCACCATTAACGGACAGGGGTTCACTGAAGCTTTCTTT. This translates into CASTINGQGFTEAFF.